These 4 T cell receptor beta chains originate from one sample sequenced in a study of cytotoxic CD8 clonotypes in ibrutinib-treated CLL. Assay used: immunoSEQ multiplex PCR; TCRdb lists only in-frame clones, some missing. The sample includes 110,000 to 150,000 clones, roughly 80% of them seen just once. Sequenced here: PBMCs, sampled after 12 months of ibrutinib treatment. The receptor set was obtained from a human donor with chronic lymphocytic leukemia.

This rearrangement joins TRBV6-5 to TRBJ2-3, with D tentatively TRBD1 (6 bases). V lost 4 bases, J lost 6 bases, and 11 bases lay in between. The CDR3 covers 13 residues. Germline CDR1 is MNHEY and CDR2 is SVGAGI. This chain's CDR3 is CASSFQTGDTQYF. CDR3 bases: TGTGCCAGCAGTTTCCAGACAGGTGATACGCAGTATTTT.

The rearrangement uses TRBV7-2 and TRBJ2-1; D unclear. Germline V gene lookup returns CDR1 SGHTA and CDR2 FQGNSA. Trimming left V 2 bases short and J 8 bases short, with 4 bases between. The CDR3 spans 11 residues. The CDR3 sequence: CASSLFDEQFF. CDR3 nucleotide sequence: TGTGCCAGCAGCTTATTTGATGAGCAGTTCTTC.

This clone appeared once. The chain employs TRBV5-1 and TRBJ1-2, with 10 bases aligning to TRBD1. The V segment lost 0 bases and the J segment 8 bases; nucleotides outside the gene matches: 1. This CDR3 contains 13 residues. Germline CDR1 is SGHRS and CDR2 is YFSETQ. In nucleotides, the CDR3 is TGCGCCAGCAGCTTGGGGACAGGGGGAGGCTACACCTTC. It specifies CASSLGTGGGYTF.

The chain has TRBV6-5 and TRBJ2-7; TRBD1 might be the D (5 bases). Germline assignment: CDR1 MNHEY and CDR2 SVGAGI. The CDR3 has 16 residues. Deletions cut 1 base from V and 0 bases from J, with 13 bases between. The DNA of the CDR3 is TGTGCCAGCAGTTACTTACCGACAGTGGACTCCTACGAGCAGTACTTC. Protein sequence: CASSYLPTVDSYEQYF.